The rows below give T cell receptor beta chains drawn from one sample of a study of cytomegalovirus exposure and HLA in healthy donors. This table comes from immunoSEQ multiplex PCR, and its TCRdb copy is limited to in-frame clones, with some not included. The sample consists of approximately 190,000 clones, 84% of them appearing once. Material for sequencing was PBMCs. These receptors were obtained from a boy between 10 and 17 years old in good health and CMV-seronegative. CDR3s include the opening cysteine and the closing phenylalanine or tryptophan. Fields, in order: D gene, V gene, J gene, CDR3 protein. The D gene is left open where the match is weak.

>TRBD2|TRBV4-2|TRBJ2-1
CASSQGGSGAFNEQFF
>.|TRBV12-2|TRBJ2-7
CASRPLEGMRQGPIPSYEQYF
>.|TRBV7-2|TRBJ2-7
CASSTGGEQYF
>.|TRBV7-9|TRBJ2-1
CASSDHADWLFF
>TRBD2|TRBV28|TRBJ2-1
CASSPSGRAYNEQFF
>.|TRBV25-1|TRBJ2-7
CASSVLAAQYF
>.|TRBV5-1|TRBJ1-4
CASSFGSGINEKLFF
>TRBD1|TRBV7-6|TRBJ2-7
CASSLSTGGALHEQYF
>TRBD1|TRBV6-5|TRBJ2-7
CASSPRDRDEQYF
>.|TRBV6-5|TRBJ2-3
CASSYRGGGGGDTQYF
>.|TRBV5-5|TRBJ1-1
CASSMGWRIEAFF
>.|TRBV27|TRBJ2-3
CASSAAGAHTQYF
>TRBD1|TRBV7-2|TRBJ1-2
CASSPGTGGPGYTF
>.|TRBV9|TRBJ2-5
CASSVGPETRETQYF
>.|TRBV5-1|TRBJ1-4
CASSFRWANEKLFF
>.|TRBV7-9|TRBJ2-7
CASSLSGGAYEQYF
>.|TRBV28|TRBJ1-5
CASNRQVSNQPQHF
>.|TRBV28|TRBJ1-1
CASSPPTSDTEAFF
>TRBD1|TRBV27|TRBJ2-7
CASSLGQTYEQYF
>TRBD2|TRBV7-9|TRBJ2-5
CASSTSGGIGETQYF
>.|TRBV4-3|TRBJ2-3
CASSQARVGTDTQYF
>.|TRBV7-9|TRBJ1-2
CASSPNLDTF
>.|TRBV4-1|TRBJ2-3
CASSQLQGDTQYF
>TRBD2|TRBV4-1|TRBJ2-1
CASSPGGEQFF
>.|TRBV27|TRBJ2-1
CASSYDFAGTVYNEQFF
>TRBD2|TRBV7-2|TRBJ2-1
CASSATSVNEQFF
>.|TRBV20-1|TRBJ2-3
CSPSGEYF
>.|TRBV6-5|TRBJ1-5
CASRGSTYQPQHF
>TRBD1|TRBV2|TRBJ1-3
CASSDRGSSGNTIYF
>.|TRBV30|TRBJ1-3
CAWAGLSGNTIYF
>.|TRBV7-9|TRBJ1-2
CASSFRGEGYTF
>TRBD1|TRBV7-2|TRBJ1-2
CASSFGTGEGGYTF
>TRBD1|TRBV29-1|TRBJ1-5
CSVRTGGNQPQHF
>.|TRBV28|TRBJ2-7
CASSLGGQRYF
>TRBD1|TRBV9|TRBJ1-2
CASSVDRGGGYTF
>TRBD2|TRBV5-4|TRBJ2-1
CASSLGIAGIGSYNEQFF
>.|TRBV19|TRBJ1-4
CASSSRAGSRNEKLFF
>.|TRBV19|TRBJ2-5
CASSEGTRGTQETQYF
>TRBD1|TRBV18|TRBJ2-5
CASSPDTGVQETQYF
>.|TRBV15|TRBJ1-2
CATSLGQTTFGYTF
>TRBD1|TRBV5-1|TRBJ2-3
CASSYRGHVADTQYF
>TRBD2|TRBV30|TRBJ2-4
CAWSVTSVHIQYF
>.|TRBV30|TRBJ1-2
CAWSVYRYGYTF
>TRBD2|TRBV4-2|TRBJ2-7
CASSQETSGRAAGYEQYF
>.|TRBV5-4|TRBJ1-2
CASSFEANYGYTF
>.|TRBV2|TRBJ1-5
CASTRSGGGGNQPQHF
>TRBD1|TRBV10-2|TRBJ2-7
CASSGRTGGSYEQYF
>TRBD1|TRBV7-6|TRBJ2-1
CASSSRPTGSDRANEQFF
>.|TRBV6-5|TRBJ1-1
CASSDSPGNTEAFF
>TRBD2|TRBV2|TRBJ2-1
CASTRTSGRGYNEQFF
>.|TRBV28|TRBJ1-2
CASSSGGYGYTF
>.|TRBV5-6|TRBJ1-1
CASSFLRERNTEAFF
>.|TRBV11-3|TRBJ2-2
CASSLRLGVDYTGELFF
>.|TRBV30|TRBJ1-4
CAWNRVNEKLFF